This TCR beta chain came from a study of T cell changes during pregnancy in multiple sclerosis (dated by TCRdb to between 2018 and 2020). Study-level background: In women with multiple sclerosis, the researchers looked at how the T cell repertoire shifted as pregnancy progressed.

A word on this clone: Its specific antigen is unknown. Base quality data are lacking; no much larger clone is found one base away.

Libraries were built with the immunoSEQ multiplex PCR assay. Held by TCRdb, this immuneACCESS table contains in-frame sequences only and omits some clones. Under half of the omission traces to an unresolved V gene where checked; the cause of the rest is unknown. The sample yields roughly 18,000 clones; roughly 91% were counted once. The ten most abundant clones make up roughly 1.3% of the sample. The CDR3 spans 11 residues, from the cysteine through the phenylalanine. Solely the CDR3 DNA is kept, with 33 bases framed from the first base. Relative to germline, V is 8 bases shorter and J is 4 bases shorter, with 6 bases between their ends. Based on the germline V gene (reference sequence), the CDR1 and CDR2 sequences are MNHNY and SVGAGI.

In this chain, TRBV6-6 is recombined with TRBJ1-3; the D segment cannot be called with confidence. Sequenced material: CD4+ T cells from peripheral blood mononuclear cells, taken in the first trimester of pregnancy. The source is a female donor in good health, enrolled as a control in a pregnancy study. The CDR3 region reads CASSMGNTIYF. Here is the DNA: TGTGCCAGCTCTATGGGAAACACCATATATTTT.